A single T cell receptor beta chain is shown here with its context. Its antigen is currently unknown. It was the approximately 120-subject validation cohort, separate from the approximately 690-subject first cohort, to which the donors belonged. This sample was taken from a study of cytomegalovirus exposure and HLA in healthy donors. Whole-study findings and limits: A few chains tied to CMV proved CMV antigen-specific in vitro. Using the classifier, cytomegalovirus status was reportedly diagnosed with high specificity and sensitivity.

Method: immunoSEQ multiplex PCR; TCRdb's copy keeps in-frame clones and lacks some. The sample consists of 260,000 or so clones, around nine tenths of them appearing once. J was trimmed by 2 bases and V by 5 bases; bases with no gene match: 7. CDR3 length: 14 amino acids. Germline V gene sequence: CDR1 SGDLS, CDR2 YYNGEE. This rearrangement joins TRBV9 to TRBJ2-7; 7 bases are a match to TRBD1. This TCR derives from a man aged 18 to 35 in good health and CMV-seronegative. The sample comprised PBMCs. In nucleotides, the CDR3 is TGTGCCAGCAGTAAGGGGACAGACCCCTACGAGCAGTACTTC. Amino acid sequence: CASSKGTDPYEQYF.